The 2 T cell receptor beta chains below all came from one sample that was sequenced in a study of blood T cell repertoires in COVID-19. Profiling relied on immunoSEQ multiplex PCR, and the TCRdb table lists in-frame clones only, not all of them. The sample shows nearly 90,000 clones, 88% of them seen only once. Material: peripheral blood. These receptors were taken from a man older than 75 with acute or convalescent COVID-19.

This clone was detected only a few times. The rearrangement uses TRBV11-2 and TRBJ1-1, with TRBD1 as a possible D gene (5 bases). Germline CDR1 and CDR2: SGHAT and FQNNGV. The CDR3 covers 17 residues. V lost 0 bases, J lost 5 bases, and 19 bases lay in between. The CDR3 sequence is CASSLDPTVNEWTEAFF. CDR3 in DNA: TGTGCCAGCAGCTTAGATCCGACAGTGAATGAATGGACTGAAGCTTTCTTT.

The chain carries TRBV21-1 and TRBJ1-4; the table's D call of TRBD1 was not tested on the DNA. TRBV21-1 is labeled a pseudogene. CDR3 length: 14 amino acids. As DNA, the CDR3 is TGTGCCAGCAGCAAAGCACCAGGTTTAGAAAAACTGTTTTTT. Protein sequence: CASSKAPGLEKLFF.